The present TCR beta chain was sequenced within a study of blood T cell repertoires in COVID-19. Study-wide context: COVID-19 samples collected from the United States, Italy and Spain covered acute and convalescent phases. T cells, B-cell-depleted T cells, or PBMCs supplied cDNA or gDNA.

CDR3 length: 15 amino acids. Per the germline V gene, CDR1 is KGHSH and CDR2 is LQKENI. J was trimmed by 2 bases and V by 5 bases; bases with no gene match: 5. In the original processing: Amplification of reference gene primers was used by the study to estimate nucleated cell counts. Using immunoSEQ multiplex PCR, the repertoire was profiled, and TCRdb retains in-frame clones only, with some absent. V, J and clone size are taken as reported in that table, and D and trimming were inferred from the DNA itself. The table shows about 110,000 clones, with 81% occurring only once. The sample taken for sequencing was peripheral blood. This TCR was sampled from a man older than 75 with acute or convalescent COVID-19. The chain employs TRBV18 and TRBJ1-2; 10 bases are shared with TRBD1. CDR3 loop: CASSAGTGANYGYTF. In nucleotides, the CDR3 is TGTGCCAGCTCAGCCGGGACAGGGGCAAACTATGGCTACACCTTC.